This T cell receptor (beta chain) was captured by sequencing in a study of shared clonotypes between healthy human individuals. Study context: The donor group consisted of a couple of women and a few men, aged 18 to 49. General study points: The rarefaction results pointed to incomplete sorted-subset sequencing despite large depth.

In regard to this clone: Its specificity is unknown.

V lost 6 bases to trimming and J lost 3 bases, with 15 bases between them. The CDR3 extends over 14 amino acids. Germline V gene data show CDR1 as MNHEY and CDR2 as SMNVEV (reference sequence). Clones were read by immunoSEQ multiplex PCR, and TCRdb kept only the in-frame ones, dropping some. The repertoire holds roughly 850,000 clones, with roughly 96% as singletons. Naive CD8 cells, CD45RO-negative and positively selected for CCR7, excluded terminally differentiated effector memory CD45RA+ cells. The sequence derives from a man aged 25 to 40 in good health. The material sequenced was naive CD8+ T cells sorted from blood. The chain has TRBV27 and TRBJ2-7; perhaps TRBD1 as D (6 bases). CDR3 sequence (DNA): TGTGCCAGCAGACCCTCGGCGACAGGCTACGAGCAGTACTTC. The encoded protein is CASRPSATGYEQYF.